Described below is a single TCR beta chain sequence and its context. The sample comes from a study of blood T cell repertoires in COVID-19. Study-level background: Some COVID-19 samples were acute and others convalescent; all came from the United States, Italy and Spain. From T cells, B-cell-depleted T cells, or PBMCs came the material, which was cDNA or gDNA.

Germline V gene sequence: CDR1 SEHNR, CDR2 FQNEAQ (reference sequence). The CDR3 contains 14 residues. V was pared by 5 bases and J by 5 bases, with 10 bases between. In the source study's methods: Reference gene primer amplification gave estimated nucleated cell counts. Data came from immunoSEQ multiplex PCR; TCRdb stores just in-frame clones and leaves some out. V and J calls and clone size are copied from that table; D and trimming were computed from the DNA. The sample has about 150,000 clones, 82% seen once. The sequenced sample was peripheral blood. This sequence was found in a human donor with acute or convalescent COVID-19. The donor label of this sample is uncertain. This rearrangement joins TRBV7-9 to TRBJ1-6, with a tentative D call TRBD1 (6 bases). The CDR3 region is CASSHSGDNSPLHF. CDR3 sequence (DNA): TGTGCCAGCAGCCACTCAGGGGATAATTCACCCCTCCACTTT.